One and the same sample provided the 22 T cell receptor beta chains below, sequenced in a study of T cell responses to AZD1222 COVID-19 vaccine. Libraries were prepared by immunoSEQ multiplex PCR; TCRdb keeps only in-frame clonotypes and omits some of them. Here the sample spans 90,000 to 150,000 clones, roughly nine tenths being singletons. This specimen was peripheral blood, taken 28 days after the second AZD1222 dose. The receptors derive from an adult who received the AZD1222 COVID-19 vaccine.

This chain connects TRBV28 to TRBJ1-1, with 8 bases matching TRBD1. CDR1 MDHEN and CDR2 SYDVKM come from the germline V gene. The CDR3 spans 15 residues. V dropped 3 bases and J dropped 5; count of bases not matched to a gene: 8. CDR3 amino acids: CASSLTPTGVTEAFF. CDR3 coding DNA: TGTGCCAGCAGTTTGACCCCGACAGGGGTGACTGAAGCTTTCTTT.

This chain connects TRBV7-8 to TRBJ2-1, with TRBD2 matching 9 bases. V shed 5 bases and J 8 bases; nucleotides not matched to a gene: 7. The CDR3 extends over 14 amino acids. Looked up from germline, CDR1 is SGHVS and CDR2 is FQNEAQ. The CDR3 reads CASSISGGEDEQFF. In nucleotides, the CDR3 is TGTGCCAGCAGCATTAGCGGGGGCGAAGATGAGCAGTTCTTC.

The rearrangement uses TRBV6-5 and TRBJ1-5, with D possibly matching TRBD1 (6 bases). The CDR3 extends over 15 amino acids. V was trimmed by 6 bases and J by 0 bases, leaving 12 bases between them. CDR1 is MNHEY and CDR2 is SVGAGI in the germline V gene. CDR3 DNA: TGTGCCAGCAGACGCGACAGGTATAGCAATCAGCCCCAGCATTTT. Protein sequence: CASRRDRYSNQPQHF.

For this clone: This CDR3 is also generated by other DNA sequences in the sample. This CDR3 reads CATSREEGDGYTF. In DNA, the CDR3 is TGTGCCACCAGCAGGGAGGAGGGGGATGGCTACACCTTC. The chain has TRBV15 and TRBJ1-2, with a weak D call TRBD1 (6 bases). This CDR3 is 13 amino acids long. CDR1 is LNHNV, CDR2 YYDKDF, per germline (reference sequence). Between the trimmed V and J ends, which lost 3 bases and 6 bases, there was a span of 11 bases.

The rearrangement links TRBV5-1 to TRBJ1-3, with a tentative D call TRBD1 (5 bases). V lost 4 bases and J lost 0, with 8 bases in between. The CDR3 contains 14 residues. Germline values: CDR1 SGHRS, CDR2 YFSETQ. In nucleotides, the CDR3 is TGCGCCAGCAGCAGGGACGACTCTGGAAACACCATATATTTT. Protein sequence: CASSRDDSGNTIYF.

The chain has TRBV5-1 and TRBJ1-4, with TRBD1 as a possible D gene (5 bases). Deletions cut 4 bases from V and 7 bases from J, with 20 bases between. Germline-derived CDR1 and CDR2 are SGHRS and YFSETQ. CDR3 length: 16 amino acids. CDR3 sequence: CASSPGAPGPSEKLFF. In DNA form, the CDR3 reads TGCGCCAGCAGCCCCGGGGCCCCGGGCCCCAGTGAAAAACTGTTTTTT.

The J gene is TRBJ2-7, the V gene TRBV7-9, with D possibly TRBD1 on 6 matching bases. Trimming took off 1 base at V and 10 bases at J, with 17 bases between the two ends. CDR1 and CDR2 from the germline V gene are SEHNR and FQNEAQ (reference sequence). The CDR3 covers 14 residues. CDR3 protein: CASSLDPGTQKQYF. The CDR3 DNA follows: TGTGCCAGCAGCTTAGACCCCGGGACACAGAAACAGTACTTC.

V usage is TRBV2 and J usage is TRBJ1-1; D ambiguous. This CDR3 has 12 residues. Germline V CDR1 and CDR2: SNHLY, FYNNEI. The germline V and J ends were trimmed by 3 bases and 2 bases, with 4 bases remaining between them. DNA for the CDR3: TGTGCCAGCAGTGACCCCAACACTGAAGCTTTCTTT. Translated: CASSDPNTEAFF.

The chain joins TRBV11-3 to TRBJ1-5; 9 bases align to TRBD1. Germline V gene sequence: CDR1 SGHNT, CDR2 YENEEA. The V and J ends lost 2 bases and 2 bases, in that order; junction bases with no gene match: 13. CDR3 size: 19 residues. CDR3 in amino acids: CASSLMGDRVRAGNQPQHF. In DNA, the CDR3 is TGTGCCAGCAGCTTAATGGGGGACAGGGTAAGGGCGGGCAATCAGCCCCAGCATTTT.

The chain has TRBV11-2 and TRBJ1-6; no definite D call. CDR3 length: 12 amino acids. CDR1 is SGHAT, CDR2 FQNNGV, per germline. The germline V and J ends were trimmed by 4 bases and 9 bases, with 7 bases remaining between them. DNA for the CDR3: TGTGCCAGCAGCTATGCGGGTTCACCCCTCCACTTT. As protein: CASSYAGSPLHF.

This chain joins TRBV18 and TRBJ2-1; the D is unclear. CDR1 and CDR2 (germline): KGHSH, LQKENI. V was shortened by 3 bases and J by 0 bases, with 6 bases between the two germline ends. CDR3 length equals 14 residues. This CDR3 is CASSPNHSYNEQFF. CDR3 nucleotides: TGTGCCAGCTCACCCAACCACTCCTACAATGAGCAGTTCTTC. Using reference TRBV18 and TRBJ2-1 for the parts outside the CDR3, the full variable domain is NAGVMQNPRHLVRRRGQEARLRCSPMKGHSHVYWYRQLPEEGLKFMVYLQKENIIDESGMPKERFSAEFPKEGPSILRIQQVVRGDSAAYFCASSPNHSYNEQFFGPGTRLTVL.

This chain joins TRBV2 and TRBJ2-5; D gene unclear. CDR1 is SNHLY, CDR2 FYNNEI, per germline. Trimming removed 7 bases from V and 3 bases from J, with 6 bases in between. CDR3 length equals 11 residues. The CDR3 DNA reads TGTGCCAGCAATACGGAAGAGACCCAGTACTTC. This gives the protein CASNTEETQYF.

With regard to this clone: One junction end does not reproduce the germline sequence, and a read error may be involved. V and J are TRBV12-3 or TRBV12-4 and TRBJ2-7; perhaps TRBD2 as D (5 bases). The length of the CDR3 is 12 residues. DNA for the CDR3: TGTGCCAGCAGTTTACAGATGGCGGGCGTGGAATTC. Its translation: CASSLQMAGVEF.

V and J are TRBV9 and TRBJ1-2, with D uncertain. This CDR3 is built from 15 residues. Germline V gives CDR1 SGDLS, CDR2 YYNGEE. Deletions cut 4 bases from V and 8 bases from J, with 21 bases between. CDR3 nucleotide sequence: TGTGCCAGCAGCTCCGGACGGACCTCGCCGGGAGGCTACACCTTC. The encoded protein is CASSSGRTSPGGYTF. Drawing the rest from reference TRBV9 and TRBJ1-2, the complete variable domain is DSGVTQTPKHLITATGQRVTLRCSPRSGDLSVYWYQQSLDQGLQFLIQYYNGEERAKGNILERFSAQQFPDLHSELNLSSLELGDSALYFCASSSGRTSPGGYTFGSGTRLTVV.

The chain carries TRBV15 and TRBJ1-2; 7 bases agree with TRBD1. The length of the CDR3 is 14 residues. V shed 1 base, J shed 8 bases, and the junction held 7 bases outside the gene matches. Germline loops: CDR1 LNHNV, CDR2 YYDKDF (reference sequence). The CDR3 region has the DNA TGTGCCACCAGCAGAGGACAGGGAGTGAGGGGCTACACCTTC. Its translation is CATSRGQGVRGYTF.

The chain recombines TRBV10-1 with TRBJ1-1; no reliable D call. Per germline, CDR1 WNHNN and CDR2 SYGVQD (reference sequence). Trimming removed 0 bases at V and 1 base at J, with 3 bases between. CDR3 size: 13 residues. The CDR3 protein is CASSESRNTEAFF. CDR3 nucleotides: TGCGCCAGCAGTGAGTCGAGGAACACTGAAGCTTTCTTT.

The J gene is TRBJ1-6, the V gene TRBV14; 11 bases match TRBD1. The junction had 5 bases not matched to a gene; V was cut back by 4 bases and J by 0 bases. The CDR3 contains 18 residues. CDR1 is SGHDN and CDR2 is FVKESK in the germline V gene. CDR3 amino acids: CASSRGQGVSSYNSPLHF. DNA for the CDR3: TGTGCCAGCAGCCGGGGACAGGGGGTCAGCTCCTATAATTCACCCCTCCACTTT.

The CDR3 region has the DNA TGTGCCAGTAGTATGGCCGACAAGAGTTATAATTCACCCCTCCACTTT. It specifies CASSMADKSYNSPLHF. This chain uses TRBV19 with TRBJ1-6, with D unresolved. The CDR3 has 16 amino acids. CDR1 is LNHDA, CDR2 SQIVND, per germline (reference sequence). Trimming took off 3 bases at V and 4 bases at J, with 13 bases between the two ends.

V usage is TRBV24-1 and J usage is TRBJ1-1; D unclear. The CDR3 covers 14 residues. V dropped 0 bases and J dropped 7 bases, with 11 bases sitting between them. CDR1 is KGHDR and CDR2 is SFDVKD in the germline V gene. CDR3 DNA sequence: TGTGCCACCAGTGATTTGAAGGCAGTAGGTGAAGCTTTCTTT. Encoded protein: CATSDLKAVGEAFF.

CDR3 DNA sequence: TGTGCCAGCAGTTTATTCGGGCAGCGCAATCAGCCCCAGCATTTT. Its protein is CASSLFGQRNQPQHF. The chain is built from TRBV27 and TRBJ1-5; D remains unclear. V was pared by 1 base and J by 2 bases, with 9 bases between. The CDR3 loop spans 15 amino acids. Germline lookup yields CDR1 MNHEY and CDR2 SMNVEV (reference sequence).

This chain connects TRBV11-3 to TRBJ2-2, with 9 bases aligning to TRBD2. Germline V lookup: CDR1 SGHNT, CDR2 YENEEA. This CDR3 spans 17 amino acids. The J segment lost 2 bases and the V segment lost 4 bases, leaving 8 bases of the junction unmatched. The CDR3: CASSSRSGGQNTGELFF. The DNA for the CDR3 is TGTGCCAGCAGCTCTCGAAGCGGGGGGCAAAACACCGGGGAGCTGTTTTTT. The entire variable domain, with the rest obtained from reference TRBV11-3 and TRBJ2-2, is as follows: EAGVVQSPRYKIIEKKQPVAFWCNPISGHNTLYWYLQNLGQGPELLIRYENEEAVDDSQLPKDRFSAERLKGVDSTLKIQPAELGDSAVYLCASSSRSGGQNTGELFFGEGSRLTVL.

This rearrangement joins TRBV29-1 to TRBJ2-7; D is uncertain. CDR3 length equals 16 residues. V dropped 3 bases and J dropped 3 bases, with 21 bases sitting between them. From germline, CDR1 is SQVTM and CDR2 ANQGSEA. CDR3: CSVESRAQPGVYEQYF. The CDR3 nucleotides read TGCAGCGTTGAGTCTAGGGCTCAGCCTGGGGTCTACGAGCAGTACTTC.